This T cell receptor beta chain is from a study of cytomegalovirus exposure and HLA in healthy donors. Broader study findings: Later on, an analysis tied over 15,000 TCR beta sequences to HLA alleles at 0.05 false discovery rate. Previous analysis showed most TCR beta V segments were productive about 87% or about 30% of the time. Cytomegalovirus status was reportedly diagnosed by the classifier with high specificity and sensitivity. CMV serostatus was the only immune exposure information that was available.

This clone was counted between two and nine times. Its antigen is still unknown. The CDR3 is made up of 14 amino acids. Germline-derived CDR1 and CDR2 are SQVTM and ANQGSEA. Trimming cost V 4 bases and J 0 bases; bases outside gene matches: 2. PCR employed 60 Vbeta and 13 Jbeta primers. Only in-frame clones appear in the TCRdb table, and some are missing; sequencing was by immunoSEQ multiplex PCR. The repertoire holds roughly 99,000 clones, roughly 70% seen once, with 1.5% to 2% in the top ten. The TCR sequence derives from a male donor in good health and CMV-seronegative. Material: PBMCs. The chain uses TRBV29-1 and TRBJ2-7, with TRBD1 matching 11 bases. CDR3 sequence reads: CSVAGQGDSYEQYF. The CDR3 nucleotides read TGCAGCGTTGCGGGACAGGGGGACTCCTACGAGCAGTACTTC.